Below, 18 T cell receptor beta chains from the same sample are listed, as sequenced in a study of shared clonotypes between healthy human individuals. The protocol was immunoSEQ multiplex PCR, while the TCRdb copy is restricted to in-frame clones and leaves out a portion. The sample includes approximately 2.3 million clones, 85% to 95% seen only once; the top ten take 0.35% to 0.5%. Sequenced sample: naive CD4+ T cells from PBMCs. Noted subset: CD45RA+ positively selected. Source of these receptors: a man younger than 35 in good health. Some clones in this sample may be carry-over from other donors' samples.

This clone was observed once. This sample also contains other DNA sequences that code for the same CDR3. The V call is TRBV7-2, the J call TRBJ2-5; the D gene could be TRBD1 or TRBD2 (5 bases each). The CDR3 is made up of 14 amino acids. CDR1 and CDR2 from the germline V gene are SGHTA and FQGNSA. The ends were cut back, 1 base at V and 1 base at J, with 7 bases in the middle. CDR3 bases: TGTGCCAGCAGCTTAGGGGGACCCCAAGAGACCCAGTACTTC. This gives the protein CASSLGGPQETQYF.

This rearrangement joins TRBV30 to TRBJ2-7, with TRBD1 matching over 8 bases. The germline gives CDR1 GTSNPN, CDR2 SVGIG (reference sequence). V shed 2 bases, J shed 6 bases, and the junction held 6 bases outside the gene matches. This CDR3 has 13 residues. CDR3 in DNA: TGTGCCTGGAGTCAGGGGGCGCTGGGCGAGCAGTACTTC. It is translated as CAWSQGALGEQYF.

This chain uses TRBV7-9 with TRBJ2-5, with 10 bases matching TRBD2. Germline trimming cut 5 bases from V and 3 bases from J; bases unmatched to any gene: 12. The CDR3 is made up of 17 amino acids. Germline V gives CDR1 SEHNR, CDR2 FQNEAQ (reference sequence). CDR3: CASSPHRSGRAEETQYF. The CDR3 nucleotides read TGTGCCAGCAGCCCGCATCGAAGCGGGAGGGCTGAAGAGACCCAGTACTTC.

The chain employs TRBV18 and TRBJ1-1, with D hard to call. Looked up from germline, CDR1 is KGHSH and CDR2 is LQKENI. CDR3 length equals 14 residues. The V end lost 6 bases, the J end lost 6 bases, and 17 bases lay between the germline ends. CDR3 in amino acids: CASSPELEFPEAFF. DNA for the CDR3: TGTGCCAGCTCCCCCGAGCTCGAATTCCCTGAAGCTTTCTTT.

The chain has TRBV5-1 and TRBJ2-1, with D perhaps matching TRBD2 (7 bases). Trimming removed 7 bases from V and 6 bases from J, with 20 bases in between. The CDR3 sequence is 15 residues long. Germline CDR1 SGHRS, CDR2 YFSETQ. CDR3 nucleotide sequence: TGCGCCAGCTCTAAAAACGAGGGGGGGAGCAATGAGCAGTTCTTC. This gives the protein CASSKNEGGSNEQFF.

The chain is built from TRBV7-9 and TRBJ1-4; D may be TRBD1 (6 bases). The germline gives CDR1 SEHNR, CDR2 FQNEAQ (reference sequence). CDR3 length: 13 residues. Trimming shortened V by 2 bases and J by 7 bases, and 8 bases separated the two germline ends. The CDR3 DNA sequence: TGTGCCAGCAGCTTAACAGGGATTGAAAAACTGTTTTTT. It is translated as CASSLTGIEKLFF.

V and J are TRBV6-1 and TRBJ1-2, with TRBD1 matching 7 bases. Trimming at V came to 5 bases and at J to 1 base, leaving 4 bases not matched to a gene. Germline CDR1 is MNHNS and CDR2 is SASEGT. This CDR3 is 14 amino acids long. The CDR3 reads CASSRGQNNYGYTF. Written as DNA, the CDR3 is TGTGCCAGCAGTCGGGGACAGAATAACTATGGCTACACCTTC.

This clone was recorded a few times. The genes are TRBV4-2 and TRBJ1-5; 10 positions agree with TRBD1. Per the germline V gene, CDR1 is LGHNA and CDR2 is YNFKEQ. With V trimmed by 5 bases and J by 7 bases, 5 bases remained unmatched. This CDR3 comprises 14 residues. The CDR3 loop is CASSEGQGGQPQHF. The CDR3 DNA sequence: TGTGCCAGCAGCGAAGGACAGGGGGGCCAGCCCCAGCATTTT.

V gene TRBV6-1 combines with J gene TRBJ1-1; 8 bases are a match to TRBD1. V trimming: 5 bases; J trimming: 4 bases; junction bases outside the gene matches: 6. In germline, CDR1 is MNHNS, CDR2 SASEGT. CDR3 length: 14 amino acids. The CDR3 loop is CASSQTGAGTEAFF. The CDR3 DNA is TGTGCCAGCAGTCAGACAGGGGCGGGCACTGAAGCTTTCTTT.

J is TRBJ2-1 and V is TRBV10-3; D is unresolved. CDR1 is ENHRY, CDR2 SYGVKD, per germline. The V end was cut by 0 bases, the J end by 8 bases, with 11 bases between. This CDR3 contains 14 residues. CDR3 DNA: TGTGCCATCAGTGAGTCGGGCGCTGGCGATGAGCAGTTCTTC. It encodes CAISESGAGDEQFF.

The chain recombines TRBV7-2 with TRBJ2-1, with a possible D match to TRBD2 (6 bases). Germline V CDR1 and CDR2: SGHTA, FQGNSA. CDR3 length: 15 amino acids. Trimming took 3 bases from V and 2 from J, leaving 11 bases between them. This chain's CDR3 is CASSFRRGAYNEQFF. DNA for the CDR3: TGTGCCAGCAGCTTTCGGAGGGGAGCCTACAATGAGCAGTTCTTC.

This clone appeared once. V usage is TRBV5-1 and J usage is TRBJ2-5; 7 bases align to TRBD2. This CDR3 spans 13 amino acids. V was clipped by 4 bases and J by 7 bases; unmatched bases: 7. CDR1 SGHRS and CDR2 YFSETQ come from the germline V gene. CDR3 protein: CASSGGDQVTQYF. The DNA of the CDR3 is TGCGCCAGCAGCGGGGGGGACCAGGTGACCCAGTACTTC.

The chain couples TRBV18 to TRBJ2-7; D is ambiguous. From germline, CDR1 is KGHSH and CDR2 LQKENI. The CDR3 runs 15 residues. V was cut by 1 base and J by 0 bases, with 10 bases left in between. In nucleotides, the CDR3 is TGTGCCAGCTCACCACAACCAGGATCCTCCTACGAGCAGTACTTC. Encoded protein: CASSPQPGSSYEQYF.

The chain combines TRBV2 with TRBJ2-4; a possible D gene is TRBD2 (6 bases). Germline-derived CDR1 and CDR2 are SNHLY and FYNNEI. V dropped 1 base and J dropped 7 bases, with 11 bases sitting between them. This CDR3 comprises 14 residues. CDR3 DNA: TGTGCCAGCAGTGAAGTCAGGGAGGCTAACATTCAGTACTTC. It specifies CASSEVREANIQYF.

The chain employs TRBV5-1 and TRBJ1-2, with D uncertain. The germline V gene encodes CDR1 SGHRS and CDR2 YFSETQ. The CDR3 is made up of 13 amino acids. The germline V and J ends were trimmed by 4 bases and 8 bases, with 15 bases remaining between them. Written as DNA, the CDR3 is TGCGCCAGCAGCGAGGGTTTGATTGGCGGCTACACCTTC. It yields the protein CASSEGLIGGYTF. Drawing the rest from reference TRBV5-1 and TRBJ1-2, the complete variable domain is KAGVTQTPRYLIKTRGQQVTLSCSPISGHRSVSWYQQTPGQGLQFLFEYFSETQRNKGNFPGRFSGRQFSNSRSEMNVSTLELGDSALYLCASSEGLIGGYTFGSGTRLTVV.

This chain joins TRBV18 and TRBJ1-2; D might be TRBD1 (5 bases). CDR1 and CDR2 (germline): KGHSH, LQKENI. The V end lost 4 bases, the J end lost 6 bases, and 12 bases lay between the germline ends. CDR3 size: 13 residues. The CDR3 nucleotides read TGTGCCAGCTCACTAACTAGGGGTAATGGCTACACCTTC. Its translation is CASSLTRGNGYTF.

The V gene is TRBV7-3, the J gene TRBJ1-1, with D possibly being TRBD1 (5 bases). The germline V gene encodes CDR1 SGHTA and CDR2 FQGTGA. V dropped 8 bases and J dropped 9 bases, with 16 bases sitting between them. CDR3 length: 12 amino acids. The CDR3 loop reads CASAGRQGKAFF. In DNA form, the CDR3 reads TGTGCCAGCGCCGGCCGGCAGGGCAAAGCTTTCTTT.

J is TRBJ2-1 and V is TRBV20-1; the match to TRBD1 covers 8 bases. Per the germline V gene, CDR1 is DFQATT and CDR2 is SNEGSKA (reference sequence). V lost 7 bases to trimming and J lost 8 bases; unmatched junction nucleotides: 4. The CDR3 consists of 11 residues. CDR3 sequence: CSGQGAYEQFF. CDR3 in DNA: TGCAGTGGGCAGGGGGCCTATGAGCAGTTCTTC.